This TCR beta chain was identified during a study of beta chain features in type 1 diabetes. Study-level information: Healthy donors and patients had similar age, gender and cell yields. Study-wide findings and caveats: An over-representation of cells with high TCR expression could result from cDNA sequencing.

CDR1 and CDR2 from the germline V gene are MDHEN and SYDVKM. With 7 bases removed from V and 2 bases from J, the gap between germline ends came to 15 bases. This CDR3 spans 15 amino acids. A single heparinised draw of roughly 0.11 L on average was taken per donor. CD4+ naive, central memory, regulatory and stem cell-like memory subsets were isolated by sorting on CD45RO/CCR7/CD25/CD127/CD95/CD27. Comment on this clone: Its target is unknown.

Expressed TCRB transcripts were sequenced after all isolated RNA was converted to cDNA. Method: immunoSEQ multiplex PCR; TCRdb's copy keeps in-frame clones and lacks some. The sample carries about 360,000 clones, roughly 12% recorded once. The chain recombines TRBV28 with TRBJ1-5, with D perhaps TRBD1 (6 bases). Sample: naive CD4+ T cells from blood. This clonotype was sampled from a man younger than 30 in good health. CDR3 in amino acids: CASTDPRQGNQPQHF. CDR3 coding DNA: TGTGCCAGCACCGACCCTCGACAGGGCAATCAGCCCCAGCATTTT.